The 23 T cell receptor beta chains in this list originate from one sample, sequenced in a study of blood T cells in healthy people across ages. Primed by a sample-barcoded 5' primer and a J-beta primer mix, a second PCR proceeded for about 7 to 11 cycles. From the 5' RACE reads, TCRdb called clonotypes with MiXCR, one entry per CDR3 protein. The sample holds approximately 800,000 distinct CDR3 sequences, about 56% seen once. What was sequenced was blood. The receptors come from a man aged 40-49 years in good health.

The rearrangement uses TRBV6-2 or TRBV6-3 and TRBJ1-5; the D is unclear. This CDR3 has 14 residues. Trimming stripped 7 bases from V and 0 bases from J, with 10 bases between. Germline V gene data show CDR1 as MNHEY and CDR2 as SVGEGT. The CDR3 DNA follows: TGTGCCAGCACCCAACACAATAGCAATCAGCCCCAGCATTTT. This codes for CASTQHNSNQPQHF.

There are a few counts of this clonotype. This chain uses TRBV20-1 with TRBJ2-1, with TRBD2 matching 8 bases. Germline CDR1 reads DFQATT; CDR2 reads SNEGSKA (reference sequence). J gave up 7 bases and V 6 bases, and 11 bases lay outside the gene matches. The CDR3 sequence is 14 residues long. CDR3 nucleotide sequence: TGCAGTGCCCCCTTAGCGGGATCCAGGAATGAGCAGTTCTTC. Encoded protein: CSAPLAGSRNEQFF.

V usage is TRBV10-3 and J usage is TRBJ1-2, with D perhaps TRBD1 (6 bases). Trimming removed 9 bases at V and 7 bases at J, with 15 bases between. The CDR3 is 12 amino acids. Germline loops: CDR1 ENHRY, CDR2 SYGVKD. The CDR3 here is CAMREGEVGYTF. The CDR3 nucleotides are TGTGCCATGAGGGAGGGGGAAGTTGGCTACACCTTC.

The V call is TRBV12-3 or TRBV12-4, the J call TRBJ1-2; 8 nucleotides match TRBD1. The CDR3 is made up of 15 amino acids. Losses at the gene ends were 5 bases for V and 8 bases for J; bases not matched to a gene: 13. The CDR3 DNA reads TGTGCCAGCAGTCAGGACAGGGCCAGTTCGTGGGGCTACACCTTC. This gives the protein CASSQDRASSWGYTF.

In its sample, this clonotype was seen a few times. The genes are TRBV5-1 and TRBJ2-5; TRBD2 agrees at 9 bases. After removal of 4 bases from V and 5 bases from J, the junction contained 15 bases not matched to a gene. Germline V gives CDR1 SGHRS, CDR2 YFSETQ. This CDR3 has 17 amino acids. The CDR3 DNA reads TGCGCCAGCAGCGCAATGGTACAGCGGGGGGCCTGGGAGACCCAGTACTTC. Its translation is CASSAMVQRGAWETQYF.

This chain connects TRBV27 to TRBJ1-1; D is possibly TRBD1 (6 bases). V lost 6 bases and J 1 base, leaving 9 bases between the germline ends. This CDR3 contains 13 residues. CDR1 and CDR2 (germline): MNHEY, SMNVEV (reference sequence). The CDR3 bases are TGTGCCAGCAGGACGGGACAGAACACTGAAGCTTTCTTT. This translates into CASRTGQNTEAFF.

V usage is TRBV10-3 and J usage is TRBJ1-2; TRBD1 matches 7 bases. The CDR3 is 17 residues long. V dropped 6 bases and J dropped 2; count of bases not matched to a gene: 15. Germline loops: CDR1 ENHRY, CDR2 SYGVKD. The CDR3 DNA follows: TGTGCCATCAGCTCCGGTGGGCAACAGGGGCGAAACTATGGCTACACCTTC. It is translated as CAISSGGQQGRNYGYTF.

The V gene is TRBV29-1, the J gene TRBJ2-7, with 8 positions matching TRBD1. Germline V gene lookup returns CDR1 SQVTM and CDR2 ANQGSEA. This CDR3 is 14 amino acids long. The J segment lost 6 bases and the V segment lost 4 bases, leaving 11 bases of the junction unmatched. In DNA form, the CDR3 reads TGCAGCGTTGGGGGGGCAGGGGGCGGTTCCGAGCAGTACTTC. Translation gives CSVGGAGGGSEQYF.

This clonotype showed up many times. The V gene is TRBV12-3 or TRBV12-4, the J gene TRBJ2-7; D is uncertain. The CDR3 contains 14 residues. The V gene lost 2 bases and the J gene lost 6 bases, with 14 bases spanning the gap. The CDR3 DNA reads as TGTGCCAGCAGTTTAAACGAAGCCACCGGCGAGCAGTACTTC. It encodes CASSLNEATGEQYF.

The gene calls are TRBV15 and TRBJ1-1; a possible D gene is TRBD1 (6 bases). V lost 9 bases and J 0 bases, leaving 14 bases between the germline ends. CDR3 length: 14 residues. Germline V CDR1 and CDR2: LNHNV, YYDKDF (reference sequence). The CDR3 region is CATNRADMNTEAFF. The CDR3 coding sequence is TGTGCCACGAACAGGGCGGATATGAACACTGAAGCTTTCTTT.

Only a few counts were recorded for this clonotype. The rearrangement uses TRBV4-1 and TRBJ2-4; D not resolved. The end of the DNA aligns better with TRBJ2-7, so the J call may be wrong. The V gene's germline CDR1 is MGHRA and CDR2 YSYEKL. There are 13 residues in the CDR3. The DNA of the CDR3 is TGCGCCAGCAGCCAAGATCTCGTCGACGAGCAGTACTTC. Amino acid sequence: CASSQDLVDEQYF.

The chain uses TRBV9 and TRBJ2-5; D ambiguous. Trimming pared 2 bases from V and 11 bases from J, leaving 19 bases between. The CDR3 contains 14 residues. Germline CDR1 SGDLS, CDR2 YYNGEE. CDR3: CASSVLDPQNEQYF. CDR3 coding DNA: TGTGCCAGCAGCGTCCTGGACCCACAGAATGAGCAGTACTTC.

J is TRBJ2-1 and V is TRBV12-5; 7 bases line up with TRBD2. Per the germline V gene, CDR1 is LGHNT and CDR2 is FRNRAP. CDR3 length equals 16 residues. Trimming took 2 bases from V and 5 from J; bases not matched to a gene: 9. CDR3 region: CASGLSALTSDNEQFF. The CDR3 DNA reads TGTGCTAGTGGTTTGTCGGCTCTAACTAGCGACAATGAGCAGTTCTTC.

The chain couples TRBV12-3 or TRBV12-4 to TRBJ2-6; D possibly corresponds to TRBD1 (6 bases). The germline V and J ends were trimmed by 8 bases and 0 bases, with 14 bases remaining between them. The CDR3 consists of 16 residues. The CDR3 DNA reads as TGTGCCAGCCGTGACAGGCGAAGCTCTGGGGCCAACGTCCTGACTTTC. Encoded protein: CASRDRRSSGANVLTF.

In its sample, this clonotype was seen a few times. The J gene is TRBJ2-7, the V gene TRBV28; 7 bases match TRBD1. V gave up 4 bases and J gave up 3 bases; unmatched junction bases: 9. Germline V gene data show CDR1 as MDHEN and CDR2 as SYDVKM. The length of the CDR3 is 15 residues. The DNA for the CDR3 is TGTGCCAGCAGTTCGTTGGCAGGGGGTATCTACGAGCAGTACTTC. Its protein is CASSSLAGGIYEQYF.

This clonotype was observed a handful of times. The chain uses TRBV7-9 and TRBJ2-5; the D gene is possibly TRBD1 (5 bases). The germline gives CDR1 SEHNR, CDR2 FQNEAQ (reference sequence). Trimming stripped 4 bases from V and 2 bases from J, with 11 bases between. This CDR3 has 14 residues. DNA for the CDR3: TGTGCCAGCAGCTCTTCTGGGGCACAAGAGACCCAGTACTTC. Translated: CASSSSGAQETQYF. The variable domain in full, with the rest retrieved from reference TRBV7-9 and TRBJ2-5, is DTGVSQNPRHKITKRGQNVTFRCDPISEHNRLYWYRQTLGQGPEFLTYFQNEAQLEKSRLLSDRFSAERPKGSFSTLEIQRTEQGDSAMYLCASSSSGAQETQYFGPGTRLLVL.

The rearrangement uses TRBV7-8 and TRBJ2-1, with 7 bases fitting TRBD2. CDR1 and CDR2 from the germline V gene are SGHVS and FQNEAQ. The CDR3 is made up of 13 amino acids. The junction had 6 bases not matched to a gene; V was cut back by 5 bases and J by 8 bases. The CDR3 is CASSRRETDEQFF. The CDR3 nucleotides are TGTGCCAGCAGCCGGCGGGAGACCGATGAGCAGTTCTTC.

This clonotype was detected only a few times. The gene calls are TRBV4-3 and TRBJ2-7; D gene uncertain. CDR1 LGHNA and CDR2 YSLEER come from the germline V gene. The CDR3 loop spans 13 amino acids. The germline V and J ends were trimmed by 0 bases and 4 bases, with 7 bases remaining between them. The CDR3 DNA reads TGCGCCAGCAGCCAAGATAAATCGTACGAGCAGTACTTC. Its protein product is CASSQDKSYEQYF.

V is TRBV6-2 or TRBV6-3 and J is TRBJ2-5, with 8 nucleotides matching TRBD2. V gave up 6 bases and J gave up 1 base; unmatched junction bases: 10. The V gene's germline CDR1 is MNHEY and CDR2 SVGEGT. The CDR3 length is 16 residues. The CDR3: CASSPLAGGTQETQYF. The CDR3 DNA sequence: TGTGCCAGCAGCCCACTGGCGGGAGGAACCCAAGAGACCCAGTACTTC.

The CDR3 reads CATSRGETSTDTQYF. In DNA, the CDR3 is TGTGCCACCAGCAGAGGGGAAACAAGCACAGATACGCAGTATTTT. The chain is built from TRBV15 and TRBJ2-3; D gene uncertain. The germline CDR1 and CDR2 sequences are LNHNV and YYDKDF (reference sequence). The V gene lost 1 base and the J gene lost 0 bases, with 8 bases spanning the gap. This CDR3 comprises 15 residues.

The CDR3 loop reads CASTELPGQGSYEQYF. CDR3 coding DNA: TGTGCCAGCACCGAATTGCCGGGACAGGGCTCCTACGAGCAGTACTTC. J is TRBJ2-5 and V is TRBV5-5, with 9 bases aligning to TRBD1. The J call may not be correct, given that the DNA end is closer to TRBJ2-7. CDR1 is SGHKS and CDR2 is YYEKEE in the germline V gene (reference sequence). This CDR3 region has 16 residues.

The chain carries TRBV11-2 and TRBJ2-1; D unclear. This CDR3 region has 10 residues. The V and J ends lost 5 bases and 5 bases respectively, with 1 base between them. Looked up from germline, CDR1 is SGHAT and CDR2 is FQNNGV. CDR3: CASSHNEQFF. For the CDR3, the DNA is TGTGCCAGCAGCCACAATGAGCAGTTCTTC.

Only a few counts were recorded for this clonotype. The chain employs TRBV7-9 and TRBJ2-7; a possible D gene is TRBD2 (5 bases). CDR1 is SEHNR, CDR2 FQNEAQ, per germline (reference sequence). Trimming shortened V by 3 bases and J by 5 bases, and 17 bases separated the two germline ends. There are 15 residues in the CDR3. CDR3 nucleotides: TGTGCCAGCAGCTTCTGGCTGGGCGGGCTTGACGAGCAGTACTTC. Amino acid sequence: CASSFWLGGLDEQYF.